This paragraph covers one T cell receptor beta chain sequence. As yet, its antigen is unknown. This sample stems from a study of blood T cells in healthy people across ages. Findings of the study overall: The unsorted PBMCs prevented any conclusive comparison of naive versus antigen-experienced cells. Getting older went along with TCR beta diversity per million T cells dropping roughly linearly.

Donors ranged from about 6 to 95 years old and were healthy Caucasians in Russia. The CDR3 totals 15 residues. CDR1 SEHNR and CDR2 FQNEAQ come from the germline V gene (reference sequence). The V and J ends lost 3 bases and 8 bases, in that order; junction bases with no gene match: 4. A J-beta primer mix and a sample-barcoded 5' primer were used in a second PCR of about 6 to 12 cycles. TCRdb recomputed calls from the 5' RACE reads with MiXCR, one row per CDR3 protein. The sample contains some 1.7 million distinct CDR3 sequences, 28% of which appear only once. The origin of this receptor is a woman in her 30s in good health. The source material was blood. V usage is TRBV7-9 and J usage is TRBJ2-1; the match to TRBD2 covers 13 bases. In nucleotides, the CDR3 is TGTGCCAGCAGCTTTACTAGCGGGGGGGCACATGAGCAGTTCTTC. Translation: CASSFTSGGAHEQFF. The full variable domain, in which reference TRBV7-9 and TRBJ2-1 provide the parts outside the CDR3, is DTGVSQNPRHKITKRGQNVTFRCDPISEHNRLYWYRQTLGQGPEFLTYFQNEAQLEKSRLLSDRFSAERPKGSFSTLEIQRTEQGDSAMYLCASSFTSGGAHEQFFGPGTRLTVL.